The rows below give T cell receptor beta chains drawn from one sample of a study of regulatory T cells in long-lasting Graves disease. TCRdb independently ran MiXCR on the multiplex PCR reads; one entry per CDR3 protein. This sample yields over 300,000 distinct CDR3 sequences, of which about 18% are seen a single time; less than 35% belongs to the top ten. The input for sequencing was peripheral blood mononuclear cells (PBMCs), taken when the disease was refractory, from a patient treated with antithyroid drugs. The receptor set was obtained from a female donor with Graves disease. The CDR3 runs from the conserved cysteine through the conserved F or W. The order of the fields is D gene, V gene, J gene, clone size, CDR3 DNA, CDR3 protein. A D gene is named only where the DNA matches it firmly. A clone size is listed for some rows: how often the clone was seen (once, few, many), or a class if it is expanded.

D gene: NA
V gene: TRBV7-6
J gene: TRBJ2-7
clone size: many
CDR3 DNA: TGTGCCAGCAGCTTAGGCCTAGACTACGAGCAGTACTTC
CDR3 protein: CASSLGLDYEQYF

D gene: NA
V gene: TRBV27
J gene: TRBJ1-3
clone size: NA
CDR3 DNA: TGTGCCAGCAGCTTATTGGCGGGCGGGGGAAACACCATATATTTT
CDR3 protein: CASSLLAGGGNTIYF

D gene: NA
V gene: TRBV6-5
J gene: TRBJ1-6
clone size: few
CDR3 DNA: TGTGCCAGCAGTTACCATTTGGGTAATTCACCCCTCCACTTT
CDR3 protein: CASSYHLGNSPLHF

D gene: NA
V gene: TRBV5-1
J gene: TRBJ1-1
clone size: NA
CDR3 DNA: TGCGCCAGCAGCTTGCAGGATACTGAAGCTTTCTTT
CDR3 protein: CASSLQDTEAFF

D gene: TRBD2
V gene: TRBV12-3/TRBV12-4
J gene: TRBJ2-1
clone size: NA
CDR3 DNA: TGTGCCAGCAGTTCCGGGAGGACCGAGCAGTTCTTC
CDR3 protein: CASSSGRTEQFF

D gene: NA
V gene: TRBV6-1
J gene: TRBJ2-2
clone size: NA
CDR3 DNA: TGTGCCAGCAGTGACGGACGGTTGAACACCGGGGAGCTGTTTTTT
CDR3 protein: CASSDGRLNTGELFF

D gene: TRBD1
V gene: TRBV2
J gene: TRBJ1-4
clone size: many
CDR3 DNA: TGTGCCAGCAGGGTGGACAGGGTCAATGAAAAACTGTTTTTT
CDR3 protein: CASRVDRVNEKLFF

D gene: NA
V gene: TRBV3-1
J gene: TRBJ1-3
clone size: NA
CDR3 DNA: TGTGCCAGCAGCCCGGAGGCAGCTAGAACTGGAAACACCATATATTTT
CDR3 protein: CASSPEAARTGNTIYF

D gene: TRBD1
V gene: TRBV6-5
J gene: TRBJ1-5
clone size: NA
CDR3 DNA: TGTGCCAGCAGTTCAAACAGGGGGGGGAGCAATCAGCCCCAGCATTTT
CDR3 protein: CASSSNRGGSNQPQHF

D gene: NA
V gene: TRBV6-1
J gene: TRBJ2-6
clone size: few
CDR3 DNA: TGTGCCAGCAGTCTCCCCCCTGGGGCCAACGTCCTGACTTTC
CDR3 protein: CASSLPPGANVLTF

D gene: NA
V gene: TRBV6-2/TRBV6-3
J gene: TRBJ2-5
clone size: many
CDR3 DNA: TGTGCCAGCAGTTCCCGGGACCCGCGGGAGACCCAGTACTTC
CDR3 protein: CASSSRDPRETQYF

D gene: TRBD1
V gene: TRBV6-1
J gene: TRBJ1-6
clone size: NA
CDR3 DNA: TGTGCCAGCAGGAAGACAGGGAGCTCCTATAATTCACCCCTCCACTTT
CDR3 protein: CASRKTGSSYNSPLHF

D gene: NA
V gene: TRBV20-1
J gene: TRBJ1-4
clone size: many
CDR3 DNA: TGCAGTGCTAGATTGGGGGCGCAGGATGAAAAACTGTTTTTT
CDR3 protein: CSARLGAQDEKLFF

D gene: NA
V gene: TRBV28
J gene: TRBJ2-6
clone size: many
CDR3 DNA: TGTGCCAGCAACGACTGGATAACGGGCATTGTAAACGTCCTGACTTTC
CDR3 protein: CASNDWITGIVNVLTF

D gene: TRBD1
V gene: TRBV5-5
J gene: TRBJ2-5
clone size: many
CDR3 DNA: TGTGCCAGCAGCTTTACAGGGGGCTGGCAAGAGACCCAGTACTTC
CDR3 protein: CASSFTGGWQETQYF

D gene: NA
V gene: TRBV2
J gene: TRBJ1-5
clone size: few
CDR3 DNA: TGTGCCAGCAGTGAAGGGTGGAGGGGCGGGCAGCCCCAGCATTTT
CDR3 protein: CASSEGWRGGQPQHF

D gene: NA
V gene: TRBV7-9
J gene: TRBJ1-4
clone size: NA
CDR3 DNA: TGTGCCAGCTCTCCCTGGTCGGCGGAGCTTAATGAAAAACTGTTTTTT
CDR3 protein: CASSPWSAELNEKLFF

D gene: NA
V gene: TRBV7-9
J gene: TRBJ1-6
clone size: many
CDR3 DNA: TGTGCCAGCAGCTTATCTCCCGATAATTCACCCCTCCACTTT
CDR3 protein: CASSLSPDNSPLHF